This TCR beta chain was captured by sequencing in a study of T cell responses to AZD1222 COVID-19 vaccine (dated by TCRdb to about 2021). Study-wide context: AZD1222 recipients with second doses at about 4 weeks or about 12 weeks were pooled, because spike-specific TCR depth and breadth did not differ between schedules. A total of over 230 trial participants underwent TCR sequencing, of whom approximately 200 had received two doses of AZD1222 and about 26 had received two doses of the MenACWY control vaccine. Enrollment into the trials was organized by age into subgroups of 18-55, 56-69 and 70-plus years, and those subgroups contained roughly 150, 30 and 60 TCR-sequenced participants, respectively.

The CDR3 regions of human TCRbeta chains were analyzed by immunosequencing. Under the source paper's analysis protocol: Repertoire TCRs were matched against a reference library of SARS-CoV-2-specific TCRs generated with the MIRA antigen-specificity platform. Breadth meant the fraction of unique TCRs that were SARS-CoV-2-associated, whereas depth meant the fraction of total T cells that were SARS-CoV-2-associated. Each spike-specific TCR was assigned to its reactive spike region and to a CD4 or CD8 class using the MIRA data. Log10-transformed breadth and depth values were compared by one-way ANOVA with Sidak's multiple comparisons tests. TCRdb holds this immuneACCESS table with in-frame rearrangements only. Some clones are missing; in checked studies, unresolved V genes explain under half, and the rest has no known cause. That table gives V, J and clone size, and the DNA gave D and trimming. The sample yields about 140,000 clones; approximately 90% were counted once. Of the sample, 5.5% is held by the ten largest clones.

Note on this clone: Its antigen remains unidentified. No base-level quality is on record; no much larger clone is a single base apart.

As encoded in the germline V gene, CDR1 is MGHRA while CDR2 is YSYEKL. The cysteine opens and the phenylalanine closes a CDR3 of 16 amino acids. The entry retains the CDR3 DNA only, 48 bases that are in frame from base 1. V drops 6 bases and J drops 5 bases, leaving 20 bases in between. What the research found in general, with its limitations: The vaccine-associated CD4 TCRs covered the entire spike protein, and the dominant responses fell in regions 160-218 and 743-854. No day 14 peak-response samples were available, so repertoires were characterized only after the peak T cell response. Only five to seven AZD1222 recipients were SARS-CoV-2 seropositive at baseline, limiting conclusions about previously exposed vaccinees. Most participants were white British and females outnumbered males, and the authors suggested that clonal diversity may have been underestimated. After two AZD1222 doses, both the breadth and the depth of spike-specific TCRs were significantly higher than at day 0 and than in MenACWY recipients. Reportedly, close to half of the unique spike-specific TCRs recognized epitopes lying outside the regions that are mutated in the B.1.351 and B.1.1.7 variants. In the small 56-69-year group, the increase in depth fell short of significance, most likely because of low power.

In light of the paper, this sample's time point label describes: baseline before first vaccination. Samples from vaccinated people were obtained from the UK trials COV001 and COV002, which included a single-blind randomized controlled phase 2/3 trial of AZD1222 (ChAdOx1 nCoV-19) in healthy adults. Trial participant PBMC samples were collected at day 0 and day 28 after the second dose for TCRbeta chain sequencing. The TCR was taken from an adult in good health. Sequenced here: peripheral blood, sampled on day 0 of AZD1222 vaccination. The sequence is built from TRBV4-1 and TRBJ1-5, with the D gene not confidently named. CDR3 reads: CASSRTGNQADQPQHF. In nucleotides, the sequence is TGCGCCAGCAGTAGAACCGGTAACCAGGCGGATCAGCCCCAGCATTTT.